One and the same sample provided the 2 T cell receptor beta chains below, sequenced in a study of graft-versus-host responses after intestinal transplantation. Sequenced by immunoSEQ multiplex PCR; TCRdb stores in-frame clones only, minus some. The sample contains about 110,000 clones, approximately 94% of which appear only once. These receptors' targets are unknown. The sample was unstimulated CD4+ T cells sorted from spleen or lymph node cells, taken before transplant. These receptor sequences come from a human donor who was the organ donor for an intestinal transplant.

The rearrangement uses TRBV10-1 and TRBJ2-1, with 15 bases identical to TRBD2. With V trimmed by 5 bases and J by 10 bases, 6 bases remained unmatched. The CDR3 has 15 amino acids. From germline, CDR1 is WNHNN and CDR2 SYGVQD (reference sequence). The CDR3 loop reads CASSLGLAGGREQFF. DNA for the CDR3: TGCGCCAGCAGTCTCGGACTAGCGGGAGGGCGGGAGCAGTTCTTC.

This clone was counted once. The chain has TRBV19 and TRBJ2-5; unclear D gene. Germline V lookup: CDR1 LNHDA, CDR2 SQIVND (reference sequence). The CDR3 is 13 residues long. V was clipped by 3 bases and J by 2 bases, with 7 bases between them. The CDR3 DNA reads TGTGCCAGTAGTATCCGGAATCAAGAGACCCAGTACTTC. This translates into CASSIRNQETQYF.